Sequencing of this TCR beta chain was carried out in a study of neurological immune-mediated disorders. Points from the study as a whole: It was HTLV-1-associated myelopathy that showed the most TCR clonal expansion, while multiple sclerosis showed the least, falling below healthy controls.

This clonotype was found a few times. The antigen is unknown. Time point described: longitudinal time-point 2. The CDR3 has 14 amino acids. Deletions cut 3 bases from V and 2 bases from J, with 11 bases between. Sequencing runs each generated in excess of 180 million TCR-beta sequences derived from 15-18 subjects. TCRdb analysed the 5' RACE reads with MiXCR anew, one entry per CDR3 protein. The sample lists about 80,000 distinct CDR3 sequences; 4.5% to 7.5% were seen once. The source is an older woman with multiple sclerosis. The sample comprised PBMCs. The genes are TRBV12-3 or TRBV12-4 and TRBJ2-7; D gene uncertain. Here the CDR3 reads CASSLAGLTYEQYF. Written as DNA, the CDR3 is TGTGCCAGCAGTTTGGCCGGGCTCACCTACGAGCAGTACTTC.